This T cell receptor beta chain was documented in a study of cytomegalovirus exposure and HLA in healthy donors. Note on this clone: Its antigen remains unknown.

The PCR ran on 60 Vbeta and 13 Jbeta primers. Repertoires were generated with immunoSEQ multiplex PCR, while TCRdb's copy carries only in-frame clones and drops some. The sample holds about 120,000 clones, around four fifths seen once. Notes on the study in general: CMV serostatus stood as the only immune exposure information on hand. Excluded were some V segments that proved indistinguishable, including TRBV6-2 and TRBV6-3.

The ends lost 6 bases at V and 2 bases at J; junction bases unmatched: 6. CDR3 size: 14 residues. Germline values: CDR1 MDHEN, CDR2 SYDVKM. Sequencing input: PBMCs. The rearrangement uses TRBV28 and TRBJ1-1; 7 nucleotides align to TRBD1. The TCR comes from a male donor in good health and CMV-seropositive. In DNA, the CDR3 is TGTGCCAGCAGGAACAGGGGCAGTAACACTGAAGCTTTCTTT. Translated: CASRNRGSNTEAFF.